In its sample, the clone carrying this T cell receptor beta chain was seen once. The data belong to a study of blood T cell repertoires in COVID-19. Study-wide background: The United States, Italy and Spain were the sources of the acute and convalescent COVID-19 samples. PBMCs, B-cell-depleted T cells, or T cells provided the cDNA or gDNA that made up the material.

CDR1 is ENHRY, CDR2 SYGVKD, per germline. J lost 1 base, V lost 5 bases, and 6 bases had no gene match. The CDR3 is 15 amino acids. In the source study's methods: Estimation of nucleated cell counts relied on the amplification of reference gene primers. Sequenced by immunoSEQ multiplex PCR; TCRdb stores in-frame clones only, minus some. V and J calls and clone size are given by that table; D and trimming were obtained from the DNA. This table has over 60,000 clones, 90% appearing once. Material: peripheral blood. The clonotype comes from a woman of 80 years or more with active COVID-19. V gene TRBV10-3 combines with J gene TRBJ2-7; 9 bases agree with TRBD1. The CDR3 nucleotides read TGTGCCATCAGTTCGGGACAGGGTAGATCCTACGAGCAGTACTTC. The encoded protein is CAISSGQGRSYEQYF.